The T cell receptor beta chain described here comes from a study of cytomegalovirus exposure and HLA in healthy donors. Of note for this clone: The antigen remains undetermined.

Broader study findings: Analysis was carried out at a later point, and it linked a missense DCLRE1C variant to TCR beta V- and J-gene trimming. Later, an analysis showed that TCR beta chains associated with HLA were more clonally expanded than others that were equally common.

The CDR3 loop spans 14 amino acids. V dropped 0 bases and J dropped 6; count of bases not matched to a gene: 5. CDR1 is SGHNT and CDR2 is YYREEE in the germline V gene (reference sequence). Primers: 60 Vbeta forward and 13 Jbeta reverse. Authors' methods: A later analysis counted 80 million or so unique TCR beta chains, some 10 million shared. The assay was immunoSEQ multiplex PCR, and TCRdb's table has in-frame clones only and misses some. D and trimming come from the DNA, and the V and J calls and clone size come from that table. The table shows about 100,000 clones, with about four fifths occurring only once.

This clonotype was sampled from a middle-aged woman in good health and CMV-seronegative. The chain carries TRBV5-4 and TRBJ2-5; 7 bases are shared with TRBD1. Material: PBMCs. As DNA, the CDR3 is TGTGCCAGCAGCTTGGAGGGGGCCGGGAAGACCCAGTACTTC. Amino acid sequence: CASSLEGAGKTQYF.